Each of the 26 T cell receptor beta chains below was sequenced from the same sample in a study of CD8 T cells in Susac syndrome. RNA totalling about 0.45 to 1 ug underwent reverse transcription with random hexamers. TCRdb redid the calling of the immunoSEQ multiplex PCR reads with MiXCR, one entry per CDR3 protein. Of tens of thousands of distinct CDR3 sequences detected, under 95% appear once; the ten largest clones hold more than 0.45%. Sequenced: CD8+ T cells from PBMCs. These receptors were collected from a human donor in good health.

Comments on this clonotype: One junction end does not reproduce the germline sequence, and a read error may be involved. This chain connects TRBV29-1 to TRBJ2-3; D is undetermined. The CDR3 has 10 residues. Germline CDR1 SQVTM, CDR2 ANQGSEA. CDR3 DNA sequence: TGCAGCGGGGCTAGGGATACGCAGTTTTTT. Its translation: CSGARDTQFF.

This clonotype was detected only once. The chain links TRBV13 to TRBJ2-7; unclear D gene. Trimming removed 3 bases at V and 0 bases at J, with 6 bases between. CDR1 is PRHDT and CDR2 is FYEKMQ in the germline V gene (reference sequence). CDR3 length equals 13 residues. The CDR3 DNA follows: TGTGCCAGCAGCTTTCCGGGCTCCTACGAGCAGTACTTC. Amino acid sequence: CASSFPGSYEQYF.

This clonotype was seen only once. The gene calls are TRBV5-1 and TRBJ2-3, with 10 nucleotides matching TRBD2. Germline CDR1 SGHRS, CDR2 YFSETQ. V was clipped by 0 bases and J by 2 bases; unmatched bases: 3. The CDR3 spans 16 residues. The CDR3 protein is CASSLVAGGPTDTQYF. Written as DNA, the CDR3 is TGCGCCAGCAGCTTGGTAGCGGGAGGCCCCACAGATACGCAGTATTTT.

The J gene is TRBJ1-4, the V gene TRBV3-1; D is unclear. The CDR3 has 12 residues. The V gene lost 3 bases and the J gene lost 10 bases, with 9 bases spanning the gap. Germline CDR1 reads LGHDT; CDR2 reads YNNKEL (reference sequence). The CDR3 is CASSQALAKLFF. For the CDR3, the DNA is TGTGCCAGCAGCCAGGCTCTTGCAAAACTGTTTTTT. The variable domain in full, completed from reference TRBV3-1 and TRBJ1-4, reads DTAVSQTPKYLVTQMGNDKSIKCEQNLGHDTMYWYKQDSKKFLKIMFSYNNKELIINETVPNRFSPKSPDKAHLNLHINSLELGDSAVYFCASSQALAKLFFGSGTQLSVL.

The rearrangement uses TRBV28 and TRBJ2-2, with D unclear. The germline V and J ends were trimmed by 3 bases and 9 bases, with 5 bases remaining between them. The germline gives CDR1 MDHEN, CDR2 SYDVKM. The CDR3 contains 11 residues. This CDR3 is CASSFARELFF. DNA for the CDR3: TGTGCCAGCAGTTTCGCCCGGGAGCTGTTTTTT.

This chain uses TRBV28 with TRBJ2-7; D ambiguous. The CDR3 has 14 amino acids. Germline-derived CDR1 and CDR2 are MDHEN and SYDVKM. The V end was cut by 1 base, the J end by 3 bases, with 10 bases between. The CDR3 here is CASSLSPIGYEQYF. Written as DNA, the CDR3 is TGTGCCAGCAGTTTATCGCCGATCGGCTACGAGCAGTACTTC.

The chain links TRBV7-9 to TRBJ2-1; TRBD2 matches at 9 bases. The ends lost 9 bases at V and 6 bases at J; junction bases unmatched: 6. Germline loops: CDR1 SEHNR, CDR2 FQNEAQ (reference sequence). CDR3 size: 13 residues. The CDR3 region is CASVAGAANEQFF. The CDR3 nucleotides read TGTGCCAGTGTAGCGGGAGCGGCCAATGAGCAGTTCTTC.

The chain employs TRBV28 and TRBJ1-4; the D is unclear. The CDR3 loop spans 11 amino acids. Germline V lookup: CDR1 MDHEN, CDR2 SYDVKM. Trimming removed 2 bases at V and 6 bases at J, with 1 base between. This chain's CDR3 is CASSLDEKLFF. The CDR3 coding sequence is TGTGCCAGCAGTTTAGATGAAAAACTGTTTTTT.

V gene TRBV5-6 combines with J gene TRBJ2-2; tentatively, D is TRBD1 (5 bases). The CDR3 spans 14 residues. V was clipped by 0 bases and J by 4 bases, with 7 bases between them. Germline loops: CDR1 SGHDT, CDR2 YYEEEE. The CDR3 region is CASSLGTSTGELFF. CDR3 DNA sequence: TGTGCCAGCAGCTTGGGGACATCCACCGGGGAGCTGTTTTTT.

V is TRBV9 and J is TRBJ2-5; D remains ambiguous. The V gene's germline CDR1 is SGDLS and CDR2 YYNGEE. This CDR3 comprises 12 residues. Trimming cost V 0 bases and J 0 bases, with 0 bases left between them. CDR3 sequence (DNA): TGTGCCAGCAGCGTAGACCAAGAGACCCAGTACTTC. Encoded protein: CASSVDQETQYF.

This clonotype was seen once. The rearrangement links TRBV9 to TRBJ2-7, with D maybe TRBD2 (6 bases). The CDR3 length is 14 residues. The V gene lost 0 bases and the J gene lost 4 bases, with 11 bases spanning the gap. CDR1 and CDR2 (germline): SGDLS, YYNGEE. The CDR3 nucleotides are TGTGCCAGCAGCGTAGGGACGGGGACTTACGAGCAGTACTTC. Translation: CASSVGTGTYEQYF.

This chain uses TRBV28 with TRBJ1-2; D gene uncertain. The germline gives CDR1 MDHEN, CDR2 SYDVKM. This CDR3 has 17 residues. V gave up 0 bases and J gave up 7 bases, with 21 bases separating them. The CDR3 nucleotides are TGTGCCAGCAGTTTATGGGGCGGCGAGAGGTACGGAACTGGCTACACCTTC. It yields the protein CASSLWGGERYGTGYTF.

V and J are TRBV30 and TRBJ2-3, with D possibly TRBD1 on 6 matching bases. From germline, CDR1 is GTSNPN and CDR2 SVGIG (reference sequence). V lost 1 base to trimming and J lost 2 bases, with 7 bases between them. This CDR3 region has 13 residues. The CDR3 DNA follows: TGTGCCTGGAGTGGGACAGCCACAGATACGCAGTATTTT. It translates to CAWSGTATDTQYF.

The V gene is TRBV2, the J gene TRBJ2-7; D is unclear. With 10 bases removed from V and 0 bases from J, the gap between germline ends came to 10 bases. This CDR3 contains 12 residues. Germline V gene data show CDR1 as SNHLY and CDR2 as FYNNEI. CDR3 sequence (DNA): TGTGCCACCCAGGTTCTCTCCTACGAGCAGTACTTC. Its protein product is CATQVLSYEQYF. The variable domain in full, with the rest retrieved from reference TRBV2 and TRBJ2-7, is EPEVTQTPSHQVTQMGQEVILRCVPISNHLYFYWYRQILGQKVEFLVSFYNNEISEKSEIFDDQFSVERPDGSNFTLKIRSTKLEDSAMYFCATQVLSYEQYFGPGTRLTVT.

This clonotype was recorded once. The chain links TRBV3-1 to TRBJ2-7; D is undetermined. In germline, CDR1 is LGHDT, CDR2 YNNKEL (reference sequence). This CDR3 is 12 amino acids long. With 5 bases removed from V and 0 bases from J, the gap between germline ends came to 5 bases. CDR3 sequence (DNA): TGTGCCAGCAGCTACTTCTCCTACGAGCAGTACTTC. As protein: CASSYFSYEQYF.

V and J are TRBV14 and TRBJ2-1; tentative D call: TRBD1 (6 bases). The CDR3 is made up of 15 amino acids. Germline V CDR1 and CDR2: SGHDN, FVKESK. V was cut by 0 bases and J by 7 bases, with 13 bases left in between. This CDR3 reads CASSQDWGRRNEQFF. DNA for the CDR3: TGTGCCAGCAGCCAAGATTGGGGGCGGAGGAATGAGCAGTTCTTC.

The chain couples TRBV13 to TRBJ2-3; D call uncertain. There are 13 residues in the CDR3. Trimming took off 2 bases at V and 0 bases at J, with 3 bases between the two ends. Germline-derived CDR1 and CDR2 are PRHDT and FYEKMQ (reference sequence). The CDR3 sequence: CASSLYSTDTQYF. CDR3 nucleotides: TGTGCCAGCAGCTTATACAGCACAGATACGCAGTATTTT.

The rearrangement links TRBV5-1 to TRBJ1-5; perhaps TRBD1 as D (6 bases). The CDR3 totals 13 residues. Germline V gives CDR1 SGHRS, CDR2 YFSETQ. V shed 5 bases and J shed 4 bases, with 10 bases lying between them. CDR3 sequence: CASRGGDNQPQHF. The DNA of the CDR3 is TGCGCCAGCAGAGGGGGGGATAATCAGCCCCAGCATTTT.

Written as DNA, the CDR3 is TGCGCCAGCTCCCCAAGGAAGGATGGGCCTAATGAAAAACTGTTTTTT. Amino acid sequence: CASSPRKDGPNEKLFF. This chain connects TRBV10-1 to TRBJ1-4; D is unclear. V was shortened by 8 bases and J by 3 bases, with 19 bases between the two germline ends. The germline V gene has CDR1 WNHNN and CDR2 SYGVQD (reference sequence). The CDR3 has 16 residues.

The chain employs TRBV28 and TRBJ2-7, with a tentative D call TRBD1 (6 bases). V was shortened by 3 bases and J by 2 bases, with 14 bases between the two germline ends. The CDR3 has 15 residues. Germline-derived CDR1 and CDR2 are MDHEN and SYDVKM. CDR3 nucleotide sequence: TGTGCCAGCAGTTTGGGGACACCACCAGCCTACGAGCAGTACTTC. Protein product: CASSLGTPPAYEQYF.

The V gene is TRBV7-9, the J gene TRBJ2-5; possible D gene TRBD2, 6 bases. From germline, CDR1 is SEHNR and CDR2 FQNEAQ (reference sequence). The CDR3 has 14 residues. V gave up 3 bases and J gave up 1 base, with 9 bases separating them. In DNA, the CDR3 is TGTGCCAGCAGCTTCCAGGGACTCCAAGAGACCCAGTACTTC. As protein: CASSFQGLQETQYF.

The chain recombines TRBV20-1 with TRBJ2-5, with 12 bases lining up with TRBD2. V lost 8 bases to trimming and J lost 5 bases; unmatched junction nucleotides: 12. Germline assignment: CDR1 DFQATT and CDR2 SNEGSKA (reference sequence). The CDR3 runs 15 residues. The CDR3 loop is CSPLGLAGTWETQYF. Written as DNA, the CDR3 is TGCAGTCCCCTAGGACTAGCGGGAACTTGGGAGACCCAGTACTTC.

V is TRBV2 and J is TRBJ2-3; D perhaps matches TRBD2 (6 bases). Looked up from germline, CDR1 is SNHLY and CDR2 is FYNNEI. V gave up 7 bases and J gave up 4 bases, with 15 bases separating them. CDR3 length: 14 amino acids. This chain's CDR3 is CASMGGPWADTQYF. The CDR3 DNA reads as TGTGCCAGCATGGGAGGCCCCTGGGCAGATACGCAGTATTTT.

The chain is built from TRBV4-1 and TRBJ2-7; possibly TRBD2 for D (7 bases). Germline values: CDR1 MGHRA, CDR2 YSYEKL. V was shortened by 4 bases and J by 5 bases, with 18 bases between the two germline ends. CDR3 length: 15 amino acids. The DNA for the CDR3 is TGCGCCAGCAGCCCGGGGGGCGGGAGCCTCAACGAGCAGTACTTC. Its translation: CASSPGGGSLNEQYF.

The chain has TRBV9 and TRBJ2-2; D perhaps matches TRBD2 (5 bases). There are 12 residues in the CDR3. Germline V gene lookup returns CDR1 SGDLS and CDR2 YYNGEE. Trimming pared 2 bases from V and 6 bases from J, leaving 5 bases between. CDR3 loop: CASSVSAGELFF. The DNA of the CDR3 is TGTGCCAGCAGCGTTAGCGCCGGGGAGCTGTTTTTT.

The rearrangement joins TRBV2 to TRBJ1-1; D ambiguous. The CDR3 has 12 amino acids. The germline gives CDR1 SNHLY, CDR2 FYNNEI. Trimming left V 1 base short and J 7 bases short, with 7 bases between. The CDR3 reads CASSEVDGEAFF. The DNA of the CDR3 is TGTGCCAGCAGTGAAGTGGACGGTGAAGCTTTCTTT.